This entry concerns a single T cell receptor beta chain. The data are from a study of control samples from healthy donors and cancer patients. Produced via immunoSEQ multiplex PCR; TCRdb's table is partial and in-frame only. The repertoire holds about 150,000 clones, with about nine tenths as singletons. V was pared by 1 base and J by 4 bases, with 3 bases of the junction left unmatched. From germline, CDR1 is MNHEY and CDR2 SMNVEV (reference sequence). The CDR3 consists of 16 residues. V gene TRBV27 combines with J gene TRBJ2-2; 10 bases agree with TRBD2. The TCR sequence derives from a man aged 30-40 years in good health. Sequencing was carried out using blood. CDR3 sequence (DNA): TGTGCCAGCAGTTTATACAGCGGGGGGGCCACCGGGGAGCTGTTTTTT. It codes for CASSLYSGGATGELFF.